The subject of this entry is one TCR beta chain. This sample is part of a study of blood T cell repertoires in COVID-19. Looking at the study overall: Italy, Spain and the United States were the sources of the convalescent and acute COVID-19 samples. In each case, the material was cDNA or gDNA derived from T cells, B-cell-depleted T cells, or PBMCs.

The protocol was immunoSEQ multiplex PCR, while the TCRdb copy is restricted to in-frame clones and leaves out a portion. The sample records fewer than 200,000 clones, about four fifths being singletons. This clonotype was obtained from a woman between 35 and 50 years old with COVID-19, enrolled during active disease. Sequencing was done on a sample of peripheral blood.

The CDR3 region has the DNA TGCGCCAGCCAAGACAGCTCTGGAAACACCATATATTTT. It translates to CASQDSSGNTIYF. This chain links TRBV4-1 with TRBJ1-3; maybe TRBD1 (5 bases). This CDR3 contains 13 residues. The V gene lost 8 bases and the J gene lost 0 bases, with 8 bases spanning the gap. The germline gives CDR1 MGHRA, CDR2 YSYEKL.